This TCR beta chain was identified in a study of T cells in Graves' hyperthyroidism and ophthalmopathy. There were TCR beta CDR3 regions amplified from RNA transcripts. The HTBI primer set was used in a first-round RT-PCR of the TCR CDR3. Via MiXCR, TCRdb re-called the multiplex PCR reads, giving one row per CDR3 protein. Found here are hundreds of thousands of distinct CDR3 sequences, about 45% of them singletons; the top ten hold roughly 7.2%. The sample was peripheral blood or thyroid tissue (not recorded which). This clonotype was sampled from an adult man with Graves' disease, either hyperthyroidism or ophthalmopathy (not recorded which).

The CDR3 sequence: CATYRGQETQYF. CDR3 sequence (DNA): TGTGCCACTTACCGGGGCCAAGAGACCCAGTACTTC. This rearrangement joins TRBV19 to TRBJ2-5; D is possibly TRBD2 (5 bases). The CDR3 sequence is 12 residues long. The V and J ends lost 10 bases and 1 base respectively, with 10 bases between them. Germline lookup yields CDR1 LNHDA and CDR2 SQIVND (reference sequence).